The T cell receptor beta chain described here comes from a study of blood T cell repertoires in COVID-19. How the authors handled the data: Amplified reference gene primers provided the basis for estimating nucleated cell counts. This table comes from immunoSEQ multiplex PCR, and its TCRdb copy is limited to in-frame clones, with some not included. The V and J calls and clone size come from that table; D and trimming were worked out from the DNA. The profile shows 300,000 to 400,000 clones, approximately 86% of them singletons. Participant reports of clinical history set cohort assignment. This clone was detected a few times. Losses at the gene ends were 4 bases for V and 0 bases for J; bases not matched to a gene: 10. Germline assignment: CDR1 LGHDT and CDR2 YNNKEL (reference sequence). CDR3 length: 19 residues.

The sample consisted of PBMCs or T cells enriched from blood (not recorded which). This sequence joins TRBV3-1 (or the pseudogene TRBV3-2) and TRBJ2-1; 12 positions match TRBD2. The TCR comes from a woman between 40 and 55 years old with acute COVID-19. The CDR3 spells CASSLEASGRVSSYNEQFF. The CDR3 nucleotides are TGTGCCAGCAGCCTGGAGGCTAGCGGGAGGGTCAGCTCCTACAATGAGCAGTTCTTC.